The entry that follows covers one T cell receptor beta chain sequence. As yet, its antigen is unknown. Germline V gene sequence: CDR1 SGHNT, CDR2 YYREEE (reference sequence). V shed 0 bases and J shed 4 bases, with 5 bases lying between them. This CDR3 spans 12 amino acids. The data derive from a study of cytomegalovirus exposure and HLA in healthy donors. Across the whole study: Across a few hundred genotyped donors, 81% landed in the Caucasian-associated ancestry cluster.

Researchers ran the PCR with 60 Vbeta and 13 Jbeta primers. Data came from immunoSEQ multiplex PCR; TCRdb stores just in-frame clones and leaves some out. The table lists about 100,000 clones, roughly 70% of them singletons. General study findings and limits: Reports state that TCR beta sequences accurately predicted most subjects' HLA-A and HLA-B alleles. It was confirmed in vitro that a few of the CMV-associated chains were specific for CMV antigens. Evidence from a later analysis indicated that most CMV-associated TCR beta chains looked HLA-restricted.

Material: PBMCs. The chain carries TRBV5-4 and TRBJ2-7; D call uncertain. This TCR derives from a woman in her late teens or twenties in good health and CMV-seropositive. The CDR3 coding sequence is TGTGCCAGCAGCTTGGACGGGTACGAGCAGTACTTC. This codes for CASSLDGYEQYF.